This T cell receptor beta chain derives from a study of identical twins. Template switching added a universal primer site; cDNA carried unique molecular identifiers. TCRdb redid the calling of the 5' RACE reads with MiXCR, one entry per CDR3 protein. Of around 370,000 distinct CDR3 sequences listed, 9% to 10% are singletons. Trimming shortened V by 1 base and J by 4 bases, and 13 bases separated the two germline ends. Germline CDR1 is SEHNR and CDR2 is FQNEAQ (reference sequence). The CDR3 spans 15 residues. The V call is TRBV7-9, the J call TRBJ1-2; D not certain. The clonotype comes from a woman in her forties or fifties in good health. Sequenced sample: naive T cells sorted from blood. In nucleotides, the CDR3 is TGTGCCAGCAGCTTAGATGAGGGTTTGGGCTATGGCTACACCTTC. Amino acids: CASSLDEGLGYGYTF.